Below are 5 T cell receptor beta chains sequenced from a single sample in a study of response to subunit inactivated influenza vaccine. MiXCR, applied by TCRdb to the RT-PCR reads, yields one record per CDR3 protein. This sample carries roughly 760,000 distinct CDR3 sequences, approximately 22% of them seen once, and the ten largest clones take roughly 10%. The sequencing here drew on PBMCs from blood, taken about 5 days after vaccination. These receptors originate from a man aged 45 to 65 who received an inactivated influenza vaccine.

This clonotype was seen only a few times. This rearrangement joins TRBV10-3 to TRBJ2-1; 7 nucleotides line up with TRBD2. CDR1 is ENHRY and CDR2 is SYGVKD in the germline V gene. The CDR3 covers 15 residues. Unmatched junction bases numbered 8, after V lost 4 bases and J lost 5 bases. The CDR3 DNA reads TGTGCCATCAGTGTATCCCGCGGGAGAGACAATGAGCAGTTCTTC. Residues: CAISVSRGRDNEQFF.

This chain links TRBV6-5 with TRBJ1-1; D perhaps matches TRBD1 (5 bases). V was shortened by 4 bases and J by 1 base, with 10 bases between the two germline ends. This CDR3 region has 14 residues. Germline CDR1 MNHEY, CDR2 SVGAGI. Here the CDR3 reads CASSSSTANTEAFF. The CDR3, as DNA: TGTGCCAGCAGTTCCTCGACAGCGAACACTGAAGCTTTCTTT.

The V and J genes are TRBV28 and TRBJ2-5; D is possibly TRBD2 (7 bases). The CDR3 length is 14 residues. Germline CDR1 MDHEN, CDR2 SYDVKM. Trimming pared 8 bases from V and 4 bases from J, leaving 17 bases between. The CDR3 DNA follows: TGTGCCAGCCGATTGGGGGGGGCCGGAGAGACCCAGTACTTC. Translation gives CASRLGGAGETQYF.

This clonotype was detected many times. The gene calls are TRBV10-3 and TRBJ2-7; TRBD1 is a possible D gene (5 bases). V dropped 10 bases and J dropped 0 bases, with 13 bases sitting between them. The CDR3 sequence is 13 residues long. Germline V gene lookup returns CDR1 ENHRY and CDR2 SYGVKD. Written as DNA, the CDR3 is TGTGCCACCCAGGGTCCGAGCTCCTACGAGCAGTACTTC. The encoded protein is CATQGPSSYEQYF.

V is TRBV9 and J is TRBJ2-3; possibly TRBD1 for D (5 bases). V lost 0 bases and J lost 7, with 12 bases in between. The CDR3 is 14 amino acids. Germline values: CDR1 SGDLS, CDR2 YYNGEE. CDR3 DNA sequence: TGTGCCAGCAGCGTAGGAACGGACACCTATACGCAGTATTTT. Translating gives CASSVGTDTYTQYF.